One and the same sample provided the 13 T cell receptor beta chains below, sequenced in a study of CD8 T cells in ankylosing spondylitis. Whole-study findings and limits: Seemingly characteristic of ankylosing spondylitis blood was a TCR beta motif consisting of eight highly homologous variants.

TCRdb itself ran the 5' RACE reads through MiXCR, one entry per CDR3 protein. In the table there are a few hundred thousand distinct CDR3 sequences, more than 20% of which are singletons. For these receptors, no antigen is known. The sample consisted of blood, either unsorted or a sorted T cell fraction (not recorded which). The receptors here all came from a male donor with ankylosing spondylitis.

This chain links TRBV29-1 with TRBJ1-1, with D perhaps matching TRBD1 (5 bases). This CDR3 is built from 13 residues. Looked up from germline, CDR1 is SQVTM and CDR2 is ANQGSEA. Trimming took 4 bases from V and 7 from J, leaving 16 bases between them. CDR3 sequence reads: CSVGTNSGSEAFF. CDR3 DNA: TGCAGCGTTGGGACAAATTCAGGGAGTGAAGCTTTCTTT.

V gene TRBV4-1 combines with J gene TRBJ2-2, with 7 positions matching TRBD2. Germline CDR1 is MGHRA and CDR2 is YSYEKL. The CDR3 spans 16 residues. After removal of 4 bases from V and 6 bases from J, the junction contained 11 bases not matched to a gene. The CDR3 DNA reads TGCGCCAGCAGCCGGGGAGGCGGGAGAGTCGCCGGGGAGCTGTTTTTT. This sequence encodes CASSRGGGRVAGELFF.

The chain uses TRBV19 and TRBJ2-1, with D tentatively TRBD2 (5 bases). Germline V CDR1 and CDR2: LNHDA, SQIVND (reference sequence). Between the trimmed V and J ends, which lost 3 bases and 4 bases, there was a span of 10 bases. There are 14 residues in the CDR3. The CDR3 reads CASSMSGLYNEQFF. In nucleotides, the CDR3 is TGTGCCAGTAGTATGAGCGGACTGTACAATGAGCAGTTCTTC.

Remarks on this clonotype: No conserved phenylalanine or tryptophan is present at the end of the CDR3, so a read error is the likely explanation. The CDR3 region is CASSLSGQIYEQYI. CDR3 coding DNA: TGTGCCAGCAGTTTGTCCGGACAGATCTACGAGCAGTACATC. The chain carries TRBV27 and TRBJ2-7; D is perhaps TRBD1 (6 bases). Trimming removed 3 bases at V and 3 bases at J, with 12 bases between. The CDR3 length is 14 residues. CDR1 and CDR2 from the germline V gene are MNHEY and SMNVEV (reference sequence).

The chain combines TRBV7-2 with TRBJ2-7, with TRBD2 identical over 9 bases. The CDR3 contains 15 residues. Germline trimming cut 5 bases from V and 1 base from J; bases unmatched to any gene: 6. The germline V gene encodes CDR1 SGHTA and CDR2 FQGNSA. CDR3 residues: CASSRGLARSYEQYF. The CDR3 nucleotides are TGTGCCAGCAGCCGCGGACTAGCGCGTTCCTACGAGCAGTACTTC.

V is TRBV5-1 and J is TRBJ2-5; either TRBD1 or TRBD2 may supply D (7 bases each). Trimming cost V 7 bases and J 5 bases, with 21 bases left between them. The CDR3 sequence is 15 residues long. Germline V gives CDR1 SGHRS, CDR2 YFSETQ. In nucleotides, the CDR3 is TGCGCCAGCTCCAGTCTACAGGGGCGGGGGGAGACCCAGTACTTC. Its translation is CASSSLQGRGETQYF.

This clonotype was counted only a few times. The chain combines TRBV11-2 with TRBJ1-6; D remains ambiguous. CDR1 is SGHAT and CDR2 is FQNNGV in the germline V gene. V lost 3 bases and J lost 7, with 4 bases in between. CDR3 length: 12 amino acids. The CDR3 bases are TGTGCCAGCAGCTTGAGGAATTCACCCCTCCACTTT. Protein sequence: CASSLRNSPLHF. Full variable domain (missing parts from reference TRBV11-2 and TRBJ1-6): EAGVAQSPRYKIIEKRQSVAFWCNPISGHATLYWYQQILGQGPKLLIQFQNNGVVDDSQLPKDRFSAERLKGVDSTLKIQPAKLEDSAVYLCASSLRNSPLHFGNGTRLTVT.

This clonotype was observed a handful of times. The chain employs TRBV12-3 or TRBV12-4 and TRBJ1-2; D remains unclear. V was trimmed by 3 bases and J by 9 bases, leaving 17 bases between them. CDR3 length: 14 amino acids. Here the CDR3 DNA reads TGTGCCAGCAGTTTGGTTCCGGAGGGTTGGAGCTACACCTTC. This codes for CASSLVPEGWSYTF.

This clonotype was detected a few times. The rearrangement links TRBV29-1 to TRBJ2-1; no clear D gene. The ends were cut back, 6 bases at V and 6 bases at J, with 18 bases in the middle. The V gene's germline CDR1 is SQVTM and CDR2 ANQGSEA. This CDR3 contains 14 residues. The CDR3: CSVSSRTPANEQFF. For the CDR3, the DNA is TGCAGCGTCAGCTCTCGTACCCCTGCCAATGAGCAGTTCTTC.

J is TRBJ2-2 and V is TRBV5-1, with 8 bases fitting TRBD1. J gave up 3 bases and V 4 bases, and 8 bases lay outside the gene matches. The length of the CDR3 is 16 residues. Germline lookup yields CDR1 SGHRS and CDR2 YFSETQ. This CDR3 reads CASSLTDRGDTGELFF. The CDR3 DNA sequence: TGCGCCAGCAGCCTTACCGACAGGGGAGACACCGGGGAGCTGTTTTTT.

The chain has TRBV3-1 and TRBJ2-7, with TRBD1 identical over 7 bases. The CDR3 length is 13 residues. The germline gives CDR1 LGHDT, CDR2 YNNKEL (reference sequence). The V gene end was trimmed by 2 bases and the J gene end by 7 bases; junction bases not matched to a gene: 5. CDR3 sequence reads: CASSQPGTVEQYF. Here the CDR3 DNA reads TGTGCCAGCAGCCAACCCGGGACAGTTGAGCAGTACTTC.

The chain uses TRBV5-6 and TRBJ2-7; TRBD1 matches 9 bases. The length of the CDR3 is 15 residues. Germline values: CDR1 SGHDT, CDR2 YYEEEE. J lost 5 bases, V lost 1 base, and 7 bases had no gene match. The CDR3 region is CASSLSGQGYDEQYF. As DNA, the CDR3 is TGTGCCAGCAGCTTGTCCGGACAGGGGTACGACGAGCAGTACTTC.

Points on this clonotype: One end of the junction varies from germline; a read error may be responsible. V is TRBV7-8 and J is TRBJ2-3, with 8 bases lining up with TRBD1. The CDR3 runs to 15 residues. Germline V gene sequence: CDR1 SGHVS, CDR2 FQNEAQ. For the CDR3, the DNA is TGTGCCAGCAGCTTCAGACAGGGGTTTACAGATACGCAGTGTTTT. Its protein product is CASSFRQGFTDTQCF.